Listed below are T cell receptor beta chains from one sample, sequenced in a study of radiotherapy plus CTLA-4 blockade in lung cancer. The data were produced by immunoSEQ multiplex PCR, yet TCRdb's version contains in-frame clones alone and is incomplete. The sample carries approximately 60,000 clones, approximately 82% recorded once. This material consisted of peripheral blood, taken from a patient treated with radiotherapy plus ipilimumab. The receptors come from a human donor with non-small cell lung cancer whose response to radiotherapy plus ipilimumab could not be evaluated. Both conserved end residues are part of each CDR3. The D gene is left open where the match is weak. Size values are once, few and many counts, or a class for expanded clones, and some rows have none.

V	D	size	J	CDR3	DNA
TRBV7-9	NA	few	TRBJ1-4	CASSPGGGAFNEKLFF	TGTGCCAGCAGCCCTGGAGGCGGGGCCTTTAATGAAAAACTGTTTTTT
TRBV5-1	NA	NA	TRBJ1-1	CASSLDGGTEAFF	TGCGCCAGCAGCTTGGACGGGGGCACTGAAGCTTTCTTT
TRBV28	TRBD2	NA	TRBJ2-5	CASSLGTSGSHLVEQYF	TGTGCCAGCAGTCTCGGGACTAGCGGGAGTCACCTGGTGGAGCAGTACTTC
TRBV5-8	NA	NA	TRBJ2-1	CASSQDVGATYNEQFF	TGTGCCAGCAGCCAGGACGTGGGAGCGACTTACAATGAGCAGTTCTTC
TRBV10-1	TRBD1	few	TRBJ2-7	CAILDRDSYEQYF	TGCGCCATTTTGGACAGGGATTCCTACGAGCAGTACTTC
TRBV18	TRBD1	NA	TRBJ2-6	CASSGTGGASGANVLTF	TGTGCCAGCTCAGGGACAGGGGGGGCCTCTGGGGCCAACGTCCTGACTTTC
TRBV5-6	NA	NA	TRBJ2-7	CASSLGPTGGYEQYF	TGTGCCAGCAGCTTGGGCCCGACTGGGGGCTACGAGCAGTACTTC
TRBV28	NA	NA	TRBJ2-5	CASKQETQYF	TGTGCCAGTAAACAAGAGACCCAGTACTTC
TRBV18	TRBD1	NA	TRBJ2-3	CASSPIGTGGTDTQYF	TGTGCCAGCTCACCAATCGGGACAGGGGGCACAGATACGCAGTATTTT
TRBV18	NA	NA	TRBJ1-2	CASSSDRANYGYTF	TGTGCCAGCTCATCGGACAGAGCTAACTATGGCTACACCTTC
TRBV19	NA	NA	TRBJ1-6	CASSIGFGSSYNSPLHF	TGTGCCAGTAGTATAGGTTTCGGGAGCTCCTATAATTCACCCCTCCACTTT
TRBV7-2	NA	NA	TRBJ1-2	CASSLDGRGGGYTF	TGTGCCAGCAGCTTAGATGGCAGGGGAGGGGGCTACACCTTC
TRBV18	TRBD1	once	TRBJ2-7	CASSRIPTGGDEQYF	TGTGCCAGCTCACGTATACCGACAGGGGGGGACGAGCAGTACTTC
TRBV4-3	NA	NA	TRBJ2-3	CASSQDLQGPDTQYF	TGCGCCAGCAGCCAAGATCTGCAGGGCCCAGATACGCAGTATTTT
TRBV4-1	NA	NA	TRBJ1-5	CASSQVRGGGQPQHF	TGCGCCAGCAGCCAAGTGCGGGGAGGAGGGCAGCCCCAGCATTTT
TRBV7-2	NA	NA	TRBJ2-1	CASSHLGNEQFF	TGTGCCAGCAGCCATCTAGGCAATGAGCAGTTCTTC
TRBV19	TRBD1	once	TRBJ1-6	CASSADRGQGNSPLHF	TGTGCCAGTAGTGCGGACAGGGGACAGGGTAATTCACCCCTCCACTTT
TRBV2	TRBD1	NA	TRBJ2-3	CASSEGTGFSGIYTDTQYF	TGTGCCAGCAGTGAAGGGACAGGGTTTAGTGGTATTTACACAGATACGCAGTATTTT
TRBV4-1	TRBD2	NA	TRBJ2-3	CASSPGLAVRTQYF	TGCGCCAGCAGCCCGGGACTAGCAGTCAGGACGCAGTATTTT
TRBV16	TRBD1	NA	TRBJ1-5	CASSLSGTGINQPQHF	TGTGCCAGCAGCCTTTCCGGGACAGGGATCAATCAGCCCCAGCATTTT
TRBV6-1	NA	once	TRBJ2-2	CASSELGRVGGELFF	TGTGCCAGCAGTGAACTTGGCAGGGTGGGAGGGGAGCTGTTTTTT
TRBV10-3	TRBD1	NA	TRBJ2-1	CAISSRTGKNYNEQFF	TGTGCCATCAGTTCCCGGACAGGGAAAAACTACAATGAGCAGTTCTTC
TRBV18	NA	NA	TRBJ2-1	CASSPENEQFF	TGTGCCAGCTCACCAGAGAATGAGCAGTTCTTC
TRBV2	TRBD1	NA	TRBJ2-1	CASSEVQGAGNNEQFF	TGTGCCAGCAGTGAAGTGCAGGGGGCTGGGAACAATGAGCAGTTCTTC
TRBV5-1	TRBD1	NA	TRBJ2-7	CASSLGAGQGREQYF	TGCGCCAGCAGCTTGGGGGCGGGACAGGGCCGGGAGCAGTACTTC
TRBV4-2	NA	NA	TRBJ2-2	CASSQDGFGGPNTGELFF	TGTGCCAGCAGCCAAGATGGTTTCGGGGGGCCCAACACCGGGGAGCTGTTTTTT
TRBV2	TRBD1	once	TRBJ2-5	CASSQQGAETQYF	TGTGCCAGCAGTCAACAGGGGGCCGAGACCCAGTACTTC
TRBV5-5	NA	NA	TRBJ1-2	CASSTDSTRVYGYTF	TGTGCCAGCAGCACGGACAGCACCAGAGTCTATGGCTACACCTTC
TRBV18	NA	NA	TRBJ2-7	CASSPRGSYEQYF	TGTGCCAGCTCACCAAGGGGGTCCTACGAGCAGTACTTC
TRBV27	NA	NA	TRBJ1-1	CASSSLAGMNTEAFF	TGTGCCAGCAGTTCCTTGGCGGGGATGAACACTGAAGCTTTCTTT
TRBV29-1	NA	NA	TRBJ2-7	CSVAGDGEGIYEQYF	TGCAGCGTTGCGGGGGATGGGGAAGGTATCTACGAGCAGTACTTC
TRBV7-9	TRBD1	NA	TRBJ1-5	CASSSGGPYSNQPQHF	TGTGCCAGCAGCTCAGGGGGCCCTTATAGCAATCAGCCCCAGCATTTT
TRBV5-1	TRBD2	NA	TRBJ2-3	CASSLGVGGGRSTDTQYF	TGCGCCAGCAGCTTGGGGGTTGGGGGGGGACGAAGCACAGATACGCAGTATTTT
TRBV5-4	TRBD2	NA	TRBJ2-5	CASSSGGSGGKQETQYF	TGTGCCAGCAGCTCGGGGGGTAGCGGGGGAAAGCAGGAGACCCAGTACTTC
TRBV7-2	TRBD1	NA	TRBJ2-7	CASSRPRDRGSYEQYF	TGTGCCAGCAGCCGCCCCCGGGACAGGGGCTCCTACGAGCAGTACTTC
TRBV10-3	TRBD1	NA	TRBJ1-3	CASKLSGTGALRNTIYF	TGTGCCTCAAAATTGTCCGGGACAGGCGCCCTACGAAACACCATATATTTT
TRBV9	TRBD1	once	TRBJ1-2	CASSVGTGSYGYTF	TGTGCCAGCAGCGTAGGGACAGGGAGCTATGGCTACACCTTC
TRBV6-1	TRBD2	NA	TRBJ2-3	CASSEEIAGAGTDTQYF	TGTGCCAGCAGTGAAGAAATAGCGGGAGCTGGCACAGATACGCAGTATTTT
TRBV27	NA	NA	TRBJ1-2	CASSFLSGAYGYTF	TGTGCCAGCAGTTTCTTGAGTGGGGCCTATGGCTACACCTTC
TRBV5-1	NA	NA	TRBJ1-4	CASSPSTGNEKLFF	TGCGCCAGCAGCCCAAGTACGGGGAATGAAAAACTGTTTTTT
TRBV5-1	TRBD2	NA	TRBJ2-5	CASSLASGSETQYF	TGCGCCAGCAGCTTGGCGAGCGGGAGTGAGACCCAGTACTTC
TRBV7-2	TRBD1	NA	TRBJ1-2	CASSRTGGASGYTF	TGTGCCAGCAGCAGGACAGGGGGCGCGTCTGGCTACACCTTC